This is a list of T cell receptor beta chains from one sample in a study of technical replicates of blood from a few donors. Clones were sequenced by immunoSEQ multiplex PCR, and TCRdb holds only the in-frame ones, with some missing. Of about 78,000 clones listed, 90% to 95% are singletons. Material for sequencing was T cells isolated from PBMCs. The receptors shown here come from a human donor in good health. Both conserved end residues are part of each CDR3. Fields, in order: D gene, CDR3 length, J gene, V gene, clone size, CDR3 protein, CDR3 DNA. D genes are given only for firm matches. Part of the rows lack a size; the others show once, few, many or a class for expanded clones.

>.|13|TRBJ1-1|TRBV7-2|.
CASSPQGNTEAFF
TGTGCCAGCAGCCCGCAGGGAAATACTGAAGCTTTCTTT
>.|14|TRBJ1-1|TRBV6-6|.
CASSPPTGNTEAFF
TGTGCCAGCAGTCCGCCGACTGGGAACACTGAAGCTTTCTTT
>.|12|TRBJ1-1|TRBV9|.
CASSVQNTEAFF
TGTGCCAGCAGCGTACAGAACACTGAAGCTTTCTTT
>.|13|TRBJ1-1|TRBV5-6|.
CASSVGGLTEAFF
TGTGCCAGCAGTGTGGGGGGGCTCACTGAAGCTTTCTTT
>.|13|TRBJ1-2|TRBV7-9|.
CASSLDRSSGYTF
TGTGCCAGCAGCTTAGACAGGAGCTCAGGCTACACCTTC
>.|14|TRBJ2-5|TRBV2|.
CASRSTGTRETQYF
TGTGCCAGCAGGAGCACCGGGACTCGGGAGACCCAGTACTTC
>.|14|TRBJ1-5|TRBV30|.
CAWNPDNNNQPQHF
TGTGCCTGGAACCCGGACAATAACAATCAGCCCCAGCATTTT
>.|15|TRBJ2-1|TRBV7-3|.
CASSLNGGSYNEQFF
TGTGCCAGCAGCTTAAACGGGGGCTCCTACAATGAGCAGTTCTTC
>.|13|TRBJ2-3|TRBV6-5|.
CASTPRSTDTQYF
TGTGCCAGCACCCCACGGAGCACAGATACGCAGTATTTT
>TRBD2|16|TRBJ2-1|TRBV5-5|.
CASSLDGVTSGVEQFF
TGTGCCAGCAGCTTGGATGGAGTGACTAGCGGAGTTGAGCAGTTCTTC
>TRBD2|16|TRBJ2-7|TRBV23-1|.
CASSQGRTSGAYEQYF
TGCGCCAGCAGCCAAGGCAGGACTAGCGGAGCCTACGAGCAGTACTTC
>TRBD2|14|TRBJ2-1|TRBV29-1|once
CSVVWEGAYNEQFF
TGCAGCGTTGTGTGGGAGGGAGCCTACAATGAGCAGTTCTTC
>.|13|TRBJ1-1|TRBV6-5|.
CASKRNLNTEAFF
TGTGCCAGCAAGAGGAACCTGAACACTGAAGCTTTCTTT
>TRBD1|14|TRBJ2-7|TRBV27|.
CASSPGTGGYEQYF
TGTGCCAGCAGCCCCGGGACAGGGGGCTACGAGCAGTACTTC
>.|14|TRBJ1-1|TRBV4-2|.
CASSQDGSGTEAFF
TGTGCCAGCAGCCAAGATGGGAGTGGCACTGAAGCTTTCTTT
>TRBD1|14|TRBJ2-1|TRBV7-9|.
CASSPGQGYNEQFF
TGTGCCAGCAGCCCGGGACAGGGGTACAATGAGCAGTTCTTC
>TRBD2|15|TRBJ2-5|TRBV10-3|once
CASGLAGEPGETQYF
TGTGCCAGCGGACTAGCGGGAGAACCAGGGGAGACCCAGTACTTC
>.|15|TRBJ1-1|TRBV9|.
CASSALGAMNTEAFF
TGTGCCAGCAGCGCCTTAGGGGCTATGAACACTGAAGCTTTCTTT
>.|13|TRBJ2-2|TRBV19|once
CASSFFNTGELFF
TGTGCCAGTAGCTTCTTCAACACCGGGGAGCTGTTTTTT
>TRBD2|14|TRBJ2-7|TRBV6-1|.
CASSALGLAYEQYF
TGTGCCAGCAGTGCACTGGGACTAGCGTACGAGCAGTACTTC
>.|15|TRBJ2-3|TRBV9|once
CASSVVGRLWDTQYF
TGTGCCAGCAGCGTAGTTGGTAGACTATGGGATACGCAGTATTTT
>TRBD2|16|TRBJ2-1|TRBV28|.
CASSAFGGTSYNEQFF
TGTGCCAGCAGTGCCTTCGGGGGGACCTCCTACAATGAGCAGTTCTTC
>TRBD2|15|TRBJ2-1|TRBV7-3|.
CASSLGGLASYEQFF
TGTGCCAGCAGCTTAGGGGGACTAGCTTCTTATGAGCAGTTCTTC
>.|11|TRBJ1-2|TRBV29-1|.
CSVERGYGYTF
TGCAGCGTTGAAAGGGGCTATGGCTACACCTTC
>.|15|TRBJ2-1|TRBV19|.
CASSTGQGSYNEQFF
TGTGCCAGTAGTACCGGACAAGGCTCCTACAATGAGCAGTTCTTC
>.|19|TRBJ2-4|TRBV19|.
CASSISSQPGGSAKNIQYF
TGTGCCAGTAGTATATCCAGCCAGCCCGGCGGGTCGGCCAAAAACATTCAGTACTTC
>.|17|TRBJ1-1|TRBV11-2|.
CASSLALGGLEDTEAFF
TGTGCCAGCAGCTTAGCCCTAGGAGGTCTAGAGGACACTGAAGCTTTCTTT
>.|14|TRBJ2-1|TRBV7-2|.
CASSLRGSYNEQFF
TGTGCCAGCAGCTTAAGGGGGTCCTACAATGAGCAGTTCTTC
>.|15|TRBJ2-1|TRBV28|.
CASSLLGHLYNEQFF
TGTGCCAGCAGTTTGCTGGGACACCTATACAATGAGCAGTTCTTC
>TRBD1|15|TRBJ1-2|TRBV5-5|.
CASSLDRGRDYGYTF
TGTGCCAGCAGCCTGGACAGGGGGCGCGACTATGGCTACACCTTC
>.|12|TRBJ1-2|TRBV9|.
CASERGNYGYTF
TGTGCCAGCGAAAGGGGAAACTATGGCTACACCTTC
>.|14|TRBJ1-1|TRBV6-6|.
CASSYDRLNTEAFF
TGTGCCAGCAGTTACGACAGGCTGAACACTGAAGCTTTCTTT
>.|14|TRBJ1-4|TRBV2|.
CASSDRHGAEKLFF
TGTGCCAGCAGTGATCGGCATGGGGCTGAAAAACTGTTTTTT
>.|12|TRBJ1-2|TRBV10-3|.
CAIKASNYGYTF
TGTGCCATCAAAGCTTCGAACTATGGCTACACCTTC
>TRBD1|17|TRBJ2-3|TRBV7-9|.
CASSRTMDRGGGDTQYF
TGTGCCAGCAGTCGAACTATGGACAGGGGAGGTGGAGATACGCAGTATTTT
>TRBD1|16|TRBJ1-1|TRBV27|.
CASSPVIRDRGPEAFF
TGTGCCAGCAGTCCCGTTATACGGGACAGGGGGCCTGAAGCTTTCTTT
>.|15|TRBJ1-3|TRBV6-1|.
CASSGLREIGNTIYF
TGTGCCAGCAGTGGCCTGAGGGAGATAGGAAACACCATATATTTT
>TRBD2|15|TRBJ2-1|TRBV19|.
CASSPPGLASGEQFF
TGTGCCAGTAGCCCACCGGGACTAGCATCTGGTGAGCAGTTCTTC
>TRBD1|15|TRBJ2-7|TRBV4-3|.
CASSQSRTGAYEQYF
TGCGCCAGCAGCCAATCCAGGACAGGGGCCTACGAGCAGTACTTC
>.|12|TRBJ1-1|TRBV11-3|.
CASSLEAGFSFF
TGTGCCAGCAGCTTAGAAGCGGGATTTTCTTTCTTT
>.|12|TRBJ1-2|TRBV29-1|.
CSVEGQGQGYTF
TGCAGCGTTGAAGGGCAGGGTCAAGGCTACACCTTC
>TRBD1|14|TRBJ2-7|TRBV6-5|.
CASSLQGPTYEQYF
TGTGCCAGCAGTTTACAGGGGCCAACCTACGAGCAGTACTTC
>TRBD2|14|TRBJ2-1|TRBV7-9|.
CASSFGTSGDEQFF
TGTGCCAGCAGCTTTGGGACTAGCGGCGATGAGCAGTTCTTC
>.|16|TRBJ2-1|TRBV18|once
CASSPSQGISYNEQFF
TGTGCCAGCTCACCCTCACAGGGTATATCCTACAATGAGCAGTTCTTC
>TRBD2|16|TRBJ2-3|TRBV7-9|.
CASSAGLAGNADTQYF
TGTGCCAGCAGCGCAGGACTAGCGGGAAACGCAGATACGCAGTATTTT
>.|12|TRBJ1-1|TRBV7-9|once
CASSFRDTEAFF
TGTGCCAGCAGCTTCAGGGACACTGAAGCTTTCTTT
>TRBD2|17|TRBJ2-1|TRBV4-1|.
CASSPTPGLAALNEQFF
TGCGCCAGCAGCCCGACTCCGGGACTAGCGGCACTCAATGAGCAGTTCTTC
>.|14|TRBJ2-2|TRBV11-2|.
CASSSRQNTGELFF
TGTGCCAGCAGCTCCCGACAGAATACCGGGGAGCTGTTTTTT
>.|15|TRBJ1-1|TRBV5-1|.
CASSPQAIRNTEAFF
TGCGCCAGCAGCCCTCAGGCGATCAGGAACACTGAAGCTTTCTTT
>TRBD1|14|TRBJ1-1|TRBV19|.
CATRDSDMNTEAFF
TGTGCCACCCGGGACAGCGATATGAACACTGAAGCTTTCTTT
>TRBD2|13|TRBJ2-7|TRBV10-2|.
CASTEGRAYEQYF
TGCGCCAGCACCGAGGGGAGGGCCTACGAGCAGTACTTC
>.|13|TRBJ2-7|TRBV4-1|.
CASSQWGGDEQYF
TGCGCCAGCAGCCAATGGGGAGGAGACGAGCAGTACTTC
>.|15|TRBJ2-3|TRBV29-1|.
CSVDHARTSTDTQYF
TGCAGCGTTGACCACGCCAGGACAAGCACAGATACGCAGTATTTT